This T cell receptor beta chain emerged from a study of long-term antiretroviral therapy in people with HIV. In germline, CDR1 is LGHNA, CDR2 YSLEER. This CDR3 is built from 18 residues. The V segment lost 0 bases and the J segment 5 bases; nucleotides outside the gene matches: 8. At the survey level, the v3.0 immunoSEQ assay was run. Generated by immunoSEQ multiplex PCR, the TCRdb table keeps only in-frame clones and is missing some. The table includes some 24,000 clones, roughly 87% detected once. Specimens carried about 0.95-11 million cryopreserved PBMC before DNA extraction. The input for sequencing was unsorted PBMCs, taken 1.8 years before starting antiretroviral therapy. The chain joins TRBV4-3 to TRBJ2-2; 11 bases are a match to TRBD1. The TCR comes from a man between 45 and 60 years old with HIV. The CDR3 protein is CASSQEWTGGLVTGELFF. In DNA, the CDR3 is TGCGCCAGCAGCCAAGAGTGGACAGGGGGCTTAGTAACCGGGGAGCTGTTTTTT.